This TCR beta chain was retrieved from a study of T cell responses to AZD1222 COVID-19 vaccine. Study-level points and caveats: Possibly, clonal diversity was underestimated; donors were largely white British and included more females. Sampled repertoires all dated from after the peak T cell response.

CDR3 length: 15 amino acids. The germline V and J ends were trimmed by 3 bases and 1 base, with 12 bases remaining between them. Looked up from germline, CDR1 is SGDLS and CDR2 is YYNGEE. This clone has only one observation. The antigen is undetermined. Repertoires were generated with immunoSEQ multiplex PCR, while TCRdb's copy carries only in-frame clones and drops some. This table holds about 120,000 clones, over 75% found once. The rearrangement joins TRBV9 to TRBJ2-3, with D possibly TRBD1 on 5 matching bases. This specimen was peripheral blood, taken on day 0 of AZD1222 vaccination. This TCR was sampled from an adult in good health. The CDR3 here is CASSAGHPGTDTQYF. CDR3 DNA: TGTGCCAGCAGCGCAGGACATCCTGGCACAGATACGCAGTATTTT.